The 29 T cell receptor beta chains listed next were all sequenced from one sample in a study of OX40 agonist ivuxolimab in advanced cancers. The data were produced by immunoSEQ multiplex PCR, yet TCRdb's version contains in-frame clones alone and is incomplete. The table lists roughly 110,000 clones, 80% to 95% of them singletons. Sequences were derived from CD4+ or CD8+ T cells sorted from blood, sampled in a trial of the OX40 agonist ivuxolimab. All receptors come from an adult with an advanced solid tumor such as melanoma, head and neck, liver or kidney cancer.

This clone was detected a few times. The gene calls are TRBV6-6 and TRBJ2-7, with D possibly TRBD2 on 5 matching bases. Germline V gives CDR1 MNHNY, CDR2 SVGAGI (reference sequence). This CDR3 has 12 residues. The V end was cut by 7 bases, the J end by 4 bases, with 11 bases between. DNA for the CDR3: TGTGCCAGCAACCGGGAAAGGTACGAGCAGTACTTC. It codes for CASNRERYEQYF.

The chain's CDR3 is CASSSPLSGSSDTGELFF. For the CDR3, the DNA is TGTGCCAGCAGCTCACCCCTTAGCGGGAGTAGCGACACCGGGGAGCTGTTTTTT. This rearrangement joins TRBV7-9 to TRBJ2-2, with 9 bases identical to TRBD2. Germline V gene lookup returns CDR1 SEHNR and CDR2 FQNEAQ (reference sequence). CDR3 size: 18 residues. Unmatched junction bases numbered 12, after V lost 4 bases and J lost 3 bases.

This chain uses TRBV28 with TRBJ1-5; tentative D call: TRBD1 (5 bases). From germline, CDR1 is MDHEN and CDR2 SYDVKM. The CDR3 loop spans 19 amino acids. Trimming cost V 5 bases and J 0 bases, with 23 bases left between them. CDR3 in amino acids: CASSPPPTGARLSNQPQHF. The CDR3 DNA is TGTGCCAGCAGTCCGCCCCCGACCGGGGCCCGTCTTAGCAATCAGCCCCAGCATTTT.

The genes are TRBV11-3 and TRBJ1-1; D gene uncertain. There are 16 residues in the CDR3. Germline-derived CDR1 and CDR2 are SGHNT and YENEEA. Trimming removed 7 bases from V and 4 bases from J, with 22 bases in between. This CDR3 reads CASIEGTIRLGTEAFF. The CDR3 DNA follows: TGTGCCAGCATCGAGGGAACGATCAGGCTTGGCACTGAAGCTTTCTTT. Full variable domain (missing parts from reference TRBV11-3 and TRBJ1-1): EAGVVQSPRYKIIEKKQPVAFWCNPISGHNTLYWYLQNLGQGPELLIRYENEEAVDDSQLPKDRFSAERLKGVDSTLKIQPAELGDSAVYLCASIEGTIRLGTEAFFGQGTRLTVV.

V and J are TRBV6-1 and TRBJ2-7; the match to TRBD2 covers 9 bases. This CDR3 comprises 12 residues. From germline, CDR1 is MNHNS and CDR2 SASEGT. With 10 bases clipped from V and 0 bases from J, the junction kept 1 base outside the gene matches. CDR3 protein: CAISGSSYEQYF. The CDR3 nucleotides read TGTGCCATTAGCGGGAGCTCCTACGAGCAGTACTTC.

The rearrangement uses TRBV29-1 and TRBJ2-1, with TRBD2 identical over 10 bases. CDR1 and CDR2 from the germline V gene are SQVTM and ANQGSEA. This CDR3 has 14 amino acids. V gave up 8 bases and J gave up 8 bases; unmatched junction bases: 12. CDR3 in DNA: TGCAGCATCCATCCCGGGACTAGCGTCCATGAGCAGTTCTTC. It is translated as CSIHPGTSVHEQFF.

V and J are TRBV6-6 and TRBJ1-2, with 7 nucleotides matching TRBD1. V lost 5 bases and J lost 8; bases outside the gene matches: 8. The CDR3 is made up of 13 amino acids. Germline loops: CDR1 MNHNY, CDR2 SVGAGI (reference sequence). The CDR3 DNA sequence: TGTGCCAGCAGTACAGGGGACCCCTACGGCTACACCTTC. Residues: CASSTGDPYGYTF.

V and J are TRBV6-5 and TRBJ2-5; TRBD2 matches at 7 bases. V trimming: 6 bases; J trimming: 1 base; junction bases outside the gene matches: 5. This CDR3 region has 14 residues. In germline, CDR1 is MNHEY, CDR2 SVGAGI. For the CDR3, the DNA is TGTGCCAGCAGCCGCTCTAGCGGCCAAGAGACCCAGTACTTC. Translating gives CASSRSSGQETQYF.

The sample holds one count of this clone. The rearrangement links TRBV18 to TRBJ2-5; D perhaps matches TRBD2 (6 bases). The CDR3 runs 13 residues. The V gene lost 4 bases and the J gene lost 5 bases, with 11 bases spanning the gap. Germline V gene sequence: CDR1 KGHSH, CDR2 LQKENI. CDR3 nucleotides: TGTGCCAGCTCACGGGACTCAGCGGAGACCCAGTACTTC. The encoded protein is CASSRDSAETQYF. Looking up the rest from reference TRBV18 and TRBJ2-5 gives the full variable domain: NAGVMQNPRHLVRRRGQEARLRCSPMKGHSHVYWYRQLPEEGLKFMVYLQKENIIDESGMPKERFSAEFPKEGPSILRIQQVVRGDSAAYFCASSRDSAETQYFGPGTRLLVL.

The J gene is TRBJ2-3, the V gene TRBV5-1; TRBD2 matches 7 bases. This CDR3 has 13 residues. V was clipped by 6 bases and J by 2 bases; unmatched bases: 3. Per the germline V gene, CDR1 is SGHRS and CDR2 is YFSETQ. CDR3 amino acids: CASKERDTDTQYF. The CDR3 nucleotides read TGCGCCAGCAAGGAGCGGGACACAGATACGCAGTATTTT.

The chain is built from TRBV6-5 and TRBJ1-2; D not resolved. V lost 6 bases and J 6 bases, leaving 17 bases between the germline ends. The CDR3 totals 14 residues. Germline CDR1 MNHEY, CDR2 SVGAGI. Written as DNA, the CDR3 is TGTGCCAGCAGCCACCAAGCGTCCGGTCATGGCTACACCTTC. This gives the protein CASSHQASGHGYTF.

The V and J genes are TRBV2 and TRBJ1-5, with D tentatively TRBD1 (5 bases). V was clipped by 1 base and J by 0 bases, with 7 bases between them. CDR1 is SNHLY and CDR2 is FYNNEI in the germline V gene. The CDR3 spans 15 residues. The DNA for the CDR3 is TGTGCCAGCAGTGAAGAAGGGGTTAGCAATCAGCCCCAGCATTTT. Amino acids: CASSEEGVSNQPQHF.

This clone showed up just once. This sample also contains other DNA sequences that code for the same CDR3. The rearrangement joins TRBV19 to TRBJ1-2; perhaps TRBD1 as D (5 bases). The germline CDR1 and CDR2 sequences are LNHDA and SQIVND (reference sequence). With 1 base removed from V and 8 bases from J, the gap between germline ends came to 11 bases. This CDR3 has 13 amino acids. The chain's CDR3 is CASSIGQGGGYTF. The CDR3, as DNA: TGTGCCAGTAGTATAGGTCAGGGCGGCGGCTACACCTTC.

There are a few counts of this clone. This sequence joins TRBV30 and TRBJ2-2; 8 nucleotides align to TRBD2. CDR1 and CDR2 from the germline V gene are GTSNPN and SVGIG (reference sequence). This CDR3 contains 16 residues. J lost 5 bases, V lost 3 bases, and 11 bases had no gene match. CDR3 loop: CAWRREREFRTGELFF. In DNA form, the CDR3 reads TGTGCCTGGAGAAGAGAGCGGGAGTTCCGAACCGGGGAGCTGTTTTTT.

The chain uses TRBV28 and TRBJ1-1, with D perhaps matching TRBD1 (5 bases). Per germline, CDR1 MDHEN and CDR2 SYDVKM. Trimming shortened V by 6 bases and J by 7 bases, and 21 bases separated the two germline ends. The CDR3 sequence is 15 residues long. The CDR3 sequence: CASSNKPPEQGEAFF. The CDR3 nucleotides read TGTGCCAGCAGCAACAAACCTCCCGAGCAGGGTGAAGCTTTCTTT.

J is TRBJ2-5 and V is TRBV15; 12 bases line up with TRBD2. The CDR3 extends over 17 amino acids. The V gene's germline CDR1 is LNHNV and CDR2 YYDKDF (reference sequence). Trimming cost V 3 bases and J 2 bases; bases outside gene matches: 7. In nucleotides, the CDR3 is TGTGCCACCAGCAGTCTCCTTACTAGCGGGAGGCAAGAGACCCAGTACTTC. Amino acids: CATSSLLTSGRQETQYF.

The chain couples TRBV16 to TRBJ2-4; D might be TRBD1 (6 bases). This CDR3 is built from 17 residues. V dropped 0 bases and J dropped 2 bases, with 14 bases sitting between them. Germline-derived CDR1 and CDR2 are KGHSY and FQNENV. The CDR3 reads CASSQSVAGVTKNIQYF. The CDR3 DNA follows: TGTGCCAGCAGCCAATCGGTGGCAGGGGTCACCAAAAACATTCAGTACTTC.

The gene calls are TRBV27 and TRBJ2-5; 9 bases map to TRBD2. V dropped 8 bases and J dropped 4; count of bases not matched to a gene: 20. The CDR3 contains 18 residues. Germline loops: CDR1 MNHEY, CDR2 SMNVEV (reference sequence). CDR3 protein: CASGPGTSKGNYPETQYF. CDR3 nucleotides: TGTGCCAGCGGACCCGGGACTAGCAAGGGAAACTACCCAGAGACCCAGTACTTC.

This chain uses TRBV6-4 with TRBJ2-5; 13 bases fit TRBD2. This CDR3 region has 20 residues. V shed 0 bases and J 1 base; nucleotides not matched to a gene: 11. Per germline, CDR1 MRHNA and CDR2 SNTAGT. CDR3 bases: TGTGCCAGCAGTGACTCAATCCTCTTGACTAGCGGGAGGATCCAAGAGACCCAGTACTTC. Translated, it gives CASSDSILLTSGRIQETQYF.

This clone has a single count. The J gene is TRBJ2-7, the V gene TRBV9, with 9 bases identical to TRBD1. The CDR3 runs to 15 residues. The V segment lost 4 bases and the J segment 2 bases; nucleotides outside the gene matches: 7. Germline CDR1 SGDLS, CDR2 YYNGEE. The CDR3 coding sequence is TGTGCCAGCAGCCCCCGACAGGGGGGCCCCTACGAGCAGTACTTC. Encoded protein: CASSPRQGGPYEQYF.

This clone was seen once. Other nucleotide sequences in the sample specify the same CDR3. This chain uses TRBV2 with TRBJ1-2; no firm D call. Germline V gives CDR1 SNHLY, CDR2 FYNNEI. This CDR3 has 13 amino acids. V lost 4 bases to trimming and J lost 2 bases, with 8 bases between them. The DNA for the CDR3 is TGTGCCAGCAGTGGGACGGGAAACTATGGCTACACCTTC. Translating it yields CASSGTGNYGYTF.

The J gene is TRBJ2-4, the V gene TRBV7-2, with D uncertain. CDR3 length: 17 residues. Trimming took off 1 base at V and 1 base at J, with 14 bases between the two ends. Germline CDR1 reads SGHTA; CDR2 reads FQGNSA. The DNA of the CDR3 is TGTGCCAGCAGCTTAGGGGTCGAGATGGGGGCCAAAAACATTCAGTACTTC. Translating it yields CASSLGVEMGAKNIQYF.

This clone occurred once. The genes are TRBV28 and TRBJ2-7; possible D gene TRBD1, 5 bases. The ends were cut back, 7 bases at V and 3 bases at J, with 25 bases in the middle. Germline CDR1 is MDHEN and CDR2 is SYDVKM. This CDR3 comprises 17 residues. The CDR3: CASNPAFDGQGYYEQYF. Written as DNA, the CDR3 is TGTGCCAGCAACCCGGCCTTCGATGGTCAGGGCTACTACGAGCAGTACTTC.

The chain recombines TRBV18 with TRBJ1-1, with D perhaps TRBD1 (6 bases). CDR1 is KGHSH, CDR2 LQKENI, per germline. The CDR3 is 13 amino acids. The V end lost 6 bases, the J end lost 1 base, and 9 bases lay between the germline ends. Written as DNA, the CDR3 is TGTGCCAGCTCGTCGGGACAGAACACTGAAGCTTTCTTT. It translates to CASSSGQNTEAFF.

The CDR3 nucleotides are TGCGCCAGCAGCGAAGACAGGGGCCTCTCAACTACCTACGAGCAGTACTTC. It codes for CASSEDRGLSTTYEQYF. The chain combines TRBV5-1 with TRBJ2-7, with 8 bases matching TRBD1. Per germline, CDR1 SGHRS and CDR2 YFSETQ. This CDR3 contains 17 residues. The V segment lost 4 bases and the J segment 2 bases; nucleotides outside the gene matches: 14.

This clone has just one count. V usage is TRBV5-1 and J usage is TRBJ2-1; D gene unclear. V was trimmed by 4 bases and J by 3 bases, leaving 11 bases between them. The CDR3 has 14 residues. The germline gives CDR1 SGHRS, CDR2 YFSETQ. The CDR3 is CASSTPGGYNEQFF. In DNA, the CDR3 is TGCGCCAGCAGCACCCCCGGCGGCTACAATGAGCAGTTCTTC.

CDR3 DNA sequence: TGTGCCAGCAGCTACACAGGAAGCTCCTACGAGCAGTACTTC. Its protein product is CASSYTGSSYEQYF. The rearrangement links TRBV7-3 to TRBJ2-7; the D gene is possibly TRBD1 (5 bases). V lost 4 bases, J lost 0 bases, and 10 bases lay in between. The CDR3 totals 14 residues. Looked up from germline, CDR1 is SGHTA and CDR2 is FQGTGA. Combining the CDR3 with reference TRBV7-3 and TRBJ2-7 gives the whole variable domain GAGVSQTPSNKVTEKGKYVELRCDPISGHTALYWYRQSLGQGPEFLIYFQGTGAADDSGLPNDRFFAVRPEGSVSTLKIQRTERGDSAVYLCASSYTGSSYEQYFGPGTRLTVT.

The chain recombines TRBV6-5 with TRBJ1-4; 7 nucleotides line up with TRBD1. Germline V lookup: CDR1 MNHEY, CDR2 SVGAGI. The CDR3 totals 15 residues. Losses at the gene ends were 2 bases for V and 6 bases for J; bases not matched to a gene: 6. CDR3 protein: CASSYKGARDEKLFF. The CDR3 DNA follows: TGTGCCAGCAGTTACAAGGGGGCGAGGGATGAAAAACTGTTTTTT.

The J gene is TRBJ1-2, the V gene TRBV28; unclear D gene. The CDR3 has 14 residues. V lost 7 bases to trimming and J lost 2 bases, with 14 bases between them. The germline CDR1 and CDR2 sequences are MDHEN and SYDVKM. Here the CDR3 DNA reads TGTGCCAGCACCCGCGGCCCCCAGAACTATGGCTACACCTTC. Translating it yields CASTRGPQNYGYTF.